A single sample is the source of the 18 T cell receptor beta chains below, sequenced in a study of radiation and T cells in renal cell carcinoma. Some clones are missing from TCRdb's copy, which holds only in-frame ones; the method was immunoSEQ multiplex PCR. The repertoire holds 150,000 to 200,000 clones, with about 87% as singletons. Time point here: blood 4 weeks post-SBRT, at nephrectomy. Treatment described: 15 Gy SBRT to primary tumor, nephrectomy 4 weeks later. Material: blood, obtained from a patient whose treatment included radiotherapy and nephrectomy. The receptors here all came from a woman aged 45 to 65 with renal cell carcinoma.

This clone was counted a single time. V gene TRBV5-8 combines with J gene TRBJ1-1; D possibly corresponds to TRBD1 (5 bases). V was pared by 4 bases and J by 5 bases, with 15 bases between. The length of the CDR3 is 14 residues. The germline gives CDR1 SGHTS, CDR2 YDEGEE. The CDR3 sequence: CASSPWVGGTEAFF. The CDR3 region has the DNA TGTGCCAGCAGCCCTTGGGTCGGGGGAACTGAAGCTTTCTTT.

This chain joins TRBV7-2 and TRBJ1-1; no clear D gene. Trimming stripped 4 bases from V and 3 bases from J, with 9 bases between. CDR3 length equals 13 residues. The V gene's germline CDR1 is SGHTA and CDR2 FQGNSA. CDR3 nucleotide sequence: TGTGCCAGCAGCTCCAGACGGGACACTGAAGCTTTCTTT. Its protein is CASSSRRDTEAFF.

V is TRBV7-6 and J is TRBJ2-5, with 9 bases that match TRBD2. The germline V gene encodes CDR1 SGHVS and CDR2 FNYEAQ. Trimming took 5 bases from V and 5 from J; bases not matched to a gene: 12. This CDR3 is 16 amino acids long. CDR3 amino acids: CASSPLGSGGGETQYF. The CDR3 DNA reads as TGTGCCAGCAGCCCCTTGGGTAGCGGGGGCGGGGAGACCCAGTACTTC.

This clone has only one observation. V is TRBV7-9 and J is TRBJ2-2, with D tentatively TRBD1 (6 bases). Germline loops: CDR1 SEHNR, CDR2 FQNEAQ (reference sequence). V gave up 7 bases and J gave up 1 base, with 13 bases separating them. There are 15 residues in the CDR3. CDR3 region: CASNLGGENTGELFF. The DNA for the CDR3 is TGTGCCAGCAACCTAGGGGGAGAGAACACCGGGGAGCTGTTTTTT.

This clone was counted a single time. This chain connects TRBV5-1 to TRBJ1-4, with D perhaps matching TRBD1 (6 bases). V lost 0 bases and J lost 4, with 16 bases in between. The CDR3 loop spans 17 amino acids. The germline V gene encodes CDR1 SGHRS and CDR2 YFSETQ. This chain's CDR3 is CASSLDGQRSYNEKLFF. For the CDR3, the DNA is TGCGCCAGCAGCTTGGATGGACAGCGCAGCTATAATGAAAAACTGTTTTTT.

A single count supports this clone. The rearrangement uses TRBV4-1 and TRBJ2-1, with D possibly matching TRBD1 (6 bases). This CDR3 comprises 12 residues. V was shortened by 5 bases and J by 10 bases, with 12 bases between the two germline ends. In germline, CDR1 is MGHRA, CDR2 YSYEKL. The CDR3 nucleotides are TGCGCCAGCAGCTTGGGGGCGCAGGAGCAGTTCTTC. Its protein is CASSLGAQEQFF.

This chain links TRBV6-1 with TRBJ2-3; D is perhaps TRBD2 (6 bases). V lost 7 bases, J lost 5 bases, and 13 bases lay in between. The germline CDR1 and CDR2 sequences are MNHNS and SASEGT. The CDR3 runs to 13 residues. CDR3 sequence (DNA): TGTGCCAGCAAGGAGGGGCTGAGAGATACGCAGTATTTT. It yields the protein CASKEGLRDTQYF.

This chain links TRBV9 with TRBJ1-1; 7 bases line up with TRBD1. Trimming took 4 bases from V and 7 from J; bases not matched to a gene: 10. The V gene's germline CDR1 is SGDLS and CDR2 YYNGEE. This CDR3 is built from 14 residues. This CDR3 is CASSPTGTVGEAFF. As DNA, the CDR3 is TGTGCCAGCAGCCCAACCGGGACAGTGGGTGAAGCTTTCTTT.

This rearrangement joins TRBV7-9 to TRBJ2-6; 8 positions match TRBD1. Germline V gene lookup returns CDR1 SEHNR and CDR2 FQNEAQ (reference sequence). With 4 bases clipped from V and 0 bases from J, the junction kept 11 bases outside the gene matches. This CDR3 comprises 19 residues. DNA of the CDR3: TGTGCCAGCAGCTCACCTTTGCGGACAGGGTTCTCTGGGGCCAACGTCCTGACTTTC. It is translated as CASSSPLRTGFSGANVLTF.

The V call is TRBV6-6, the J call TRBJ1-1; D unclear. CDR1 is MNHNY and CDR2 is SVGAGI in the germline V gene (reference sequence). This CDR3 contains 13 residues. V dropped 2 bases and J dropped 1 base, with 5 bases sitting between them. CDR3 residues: CASSYGPNTEAFF. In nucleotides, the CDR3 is TGTGCCAGCAGTTACGGGCCGAACACTGAAGCTTTCTTT.

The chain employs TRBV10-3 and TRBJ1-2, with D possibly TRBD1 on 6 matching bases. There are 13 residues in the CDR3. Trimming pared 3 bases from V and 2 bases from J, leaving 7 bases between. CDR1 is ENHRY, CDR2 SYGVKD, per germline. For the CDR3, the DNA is TGTGCCATCAGTGAACAGGGAAACTATGGCTACACCTTC. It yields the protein CAISEQGNYGYTF.

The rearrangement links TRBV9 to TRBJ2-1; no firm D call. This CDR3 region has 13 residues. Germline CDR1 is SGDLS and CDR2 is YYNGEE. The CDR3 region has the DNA TGTCAACTTTCCGGCAGGTTTTACAATGAGCAGTTCTTC. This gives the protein CQLSGRFYNEQFF.

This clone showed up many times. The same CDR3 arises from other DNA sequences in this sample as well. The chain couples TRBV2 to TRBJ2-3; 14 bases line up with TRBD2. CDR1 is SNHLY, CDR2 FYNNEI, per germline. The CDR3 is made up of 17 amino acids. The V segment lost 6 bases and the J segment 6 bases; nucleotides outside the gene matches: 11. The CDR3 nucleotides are TGTGCCAGCAGGGCAGGGACTAGCGGGGGCCTGCGGGATACGCAGTATTTT. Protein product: CASRAGTSGGLRDTQYF.

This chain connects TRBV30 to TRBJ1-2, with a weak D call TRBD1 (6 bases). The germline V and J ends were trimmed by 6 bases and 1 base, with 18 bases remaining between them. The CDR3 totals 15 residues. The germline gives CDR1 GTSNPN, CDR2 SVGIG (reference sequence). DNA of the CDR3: TGTGCCTGCAGCCGGACAGCTAATGTTAACTATGGCTACACCTTC. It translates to CACSRTANVNYGYTF.

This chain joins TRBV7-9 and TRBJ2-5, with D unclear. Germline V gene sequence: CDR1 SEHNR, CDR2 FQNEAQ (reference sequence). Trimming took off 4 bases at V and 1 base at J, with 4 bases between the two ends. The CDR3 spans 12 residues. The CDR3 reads CASSWSQETQYF. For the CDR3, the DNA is TGTGCCAGCAGCTGGTCCCAAGAGACCCAGTACTTC.

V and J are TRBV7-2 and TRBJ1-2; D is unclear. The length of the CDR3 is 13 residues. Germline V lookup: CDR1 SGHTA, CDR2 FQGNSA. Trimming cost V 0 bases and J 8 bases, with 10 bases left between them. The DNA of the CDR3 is TGTGCCAGCAGCTTAGCGCTTTCCCAGGGCTACACCTTC. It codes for CASSLALSQGYTF.

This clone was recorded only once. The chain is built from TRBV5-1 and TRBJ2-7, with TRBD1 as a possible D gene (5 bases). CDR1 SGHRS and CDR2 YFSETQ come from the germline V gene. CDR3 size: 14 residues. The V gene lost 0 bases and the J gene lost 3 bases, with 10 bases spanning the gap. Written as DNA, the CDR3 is TGCGCCAGCAGCTTGGACAGGCTGTTCTACGAGCAGTACTTC. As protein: CASSLDRLFYEQYF.

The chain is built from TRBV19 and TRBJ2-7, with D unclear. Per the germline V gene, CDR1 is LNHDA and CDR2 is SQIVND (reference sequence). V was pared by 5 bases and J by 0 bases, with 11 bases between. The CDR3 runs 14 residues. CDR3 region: CASSLRGDSYEQYF. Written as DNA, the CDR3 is TGTGCCAGTAGTCTACGAGGCGACTCCTACGAGCAGTACTTC.